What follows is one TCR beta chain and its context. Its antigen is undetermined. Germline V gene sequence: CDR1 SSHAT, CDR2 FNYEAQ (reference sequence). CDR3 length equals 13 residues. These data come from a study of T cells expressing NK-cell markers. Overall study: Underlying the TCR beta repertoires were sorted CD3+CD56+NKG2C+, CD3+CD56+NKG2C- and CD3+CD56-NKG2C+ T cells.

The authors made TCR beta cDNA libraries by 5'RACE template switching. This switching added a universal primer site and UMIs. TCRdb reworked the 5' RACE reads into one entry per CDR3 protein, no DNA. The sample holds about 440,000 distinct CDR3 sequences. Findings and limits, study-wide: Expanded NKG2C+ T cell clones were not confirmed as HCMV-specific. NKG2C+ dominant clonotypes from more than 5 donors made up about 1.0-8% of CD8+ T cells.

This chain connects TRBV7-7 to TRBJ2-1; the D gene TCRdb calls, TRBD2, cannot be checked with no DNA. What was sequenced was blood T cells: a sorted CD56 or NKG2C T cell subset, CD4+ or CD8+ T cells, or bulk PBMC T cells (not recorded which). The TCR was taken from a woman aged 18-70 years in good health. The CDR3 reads CASSRGPYNEQFF.